These 5 T cell receptor beta chains share one sample of origin, sequenced in a study of molecular identifiers for immune sequencing clone quantification. TCRdb re-called the PCR reads through MiXCR, storing one row per CDR3 protein. The table lists 460,000 or so distinct CDR3 sequences, around 21% of them singletons. The material sequenced was naive CD8+ T cells from blood, with Jurkat cell RNA spiked in. Described subset: FACS-sorted CD8+CD4-CCR7+CD45RA+ naive T cells. These receptors were obtained from a human donor in good health. Some libraries in this study had Jurkat cell RNA spiked in.

This clonotype was seen repeatedly, ten times or more. The chain is built from TRBV6-5 and TRBJ2-7, with D possibly TRBD1 on 8 matching bases. The CDR3 spans 12 residues. The V and J ends lost 8 bases and 7 bases respectively, with 15 bases between them. CDR1 MNHEY and CDR2 SVGAGI come from the germline V gene. Here the CDR3 reads CASGIQGGEQYF. For the CDR3, the DNA is TGTGCCAGCGGGATACAGGGGGGGGAGCAGTACTTC.

J is TRBJ2-5 and V is TRBV7-9, with TRBD2 matching 7 bases. From germline, CDR1 is SEHNR and CDR2 FQNEAQ (reference sequence). The J segment lost 2 bases and the V segment lost 5 bases, leaving 5 bases of the junction unmatched. The CDR3 length is 14 residues. The CDR3 is CASSRAGSQETQYF. Here the CDR3 DNA reads TGTGCCAGCAGCCGAGCGGGGAGTCAAGAGACCCAGTACTTC.

This clonotype was recorded many times. The gene calls are TRBV30 and TRBJ2-2; D may be TRBD1 or TRBD2 (6 bases each). V was pared by 2 bases and J by 4 bases, with 11 bases between. Per germline, CDR1 GTSNPN and CDR2 SVGIG (reference sequence). The CDR3 has 14 amino acids. CDR3 bases: TGTGCCTGGAGTTGGGGGGCCCTCACCGGGGAGCTGTTTTTT. Encoded protein: CAWSWGALTGELFF.

Points on this clonotype: This clone may be a read error of a much larger clone one base away. V gene TRBV30 combines with J gene TRBJ2-7; D call uncertain. Trimming cost V 4 bases and J 9 bases, with 19 bases left between them. CDR1 is GTSNPN and CDR2 is SVGIG in the germline V gene (reference sequence). This CDR3 has 13 amino acids. The DNA for the CDR3 is TGTGCCTGGAATTCAGGTGCCTTTTTCGGGCAGTACTTC. This sequence encodes CAWNSGAFFGQYF. The full variable domain, rest sourced from reference TRBV30 and TRBJ2-7, is SQTIHQWPATLVQPVGSPLSLECTVEGTSNPNLYWYRQAAGRGLQLLFYSVGIGQISSEVPQNLSASRPQDRQFILSSKKLLLSDSGFYLCAWNSGAFFGQYFGPGTRLTVT.

This sequence joins TRBV9 and TRBJ2-7; D not certain. The germline gives CDR1 SGDLS, CDR2 YYNGEE. Deletions cut 0 bases from V and 3 bases from J, with 13 bases between. CDR3 length equals 15 residues. For the CDR3, the DNA is TGTGCCAGCAGCGTAGGCCCCGACACTGACTACGAGCAGTACTTC. Translated: CASSVGPDTDYEQYF.